These T cell receptor beta chains were read from a single sample in a study of vaccination and CD4 T cells after COVID-19. TCRdb re-called the PCR reads with MiXCR, one entry per CDR3 protein. Found here are about 13,000 distinct CDR3 sequences, about 25% of them singletons; the top ten hold approximately 8%. These receptors have no known antigen. Sequenced input: CD4+ T cells from blood, cultured in vitro. Receptors originate from a human donor who had recovered from COVID-19. The CDR3 runs from the conserved cysteine through the conserved F or W. The D gene is left open where the match is weak. Some rows mark clone size as missing; the rest say once, few, many or name a class of expanded clone.

v_gene: TRBV3-1
d_gene: TRBD2
abundance: -
len: 17
j_gene: TRBJ2-2
CDR3aa: CASSPTGGGALTGELFF
CDR3nt: TGTGCCAGCAGCCCCACGGGGGGGGGGGCTTTAACCGGGGAGCTGTTTTTT

v_gene: TRBV28
d_gene: -
abundance: few
len: 15
j_gene: TRBJ2-2
CDR3aa: CASSLAGYNTGELFF
CDR3nt: TGTGCCAGCTCCCTAGCAGGGTACAACACCGGGGAGCTGTTTTTT

v_gene: TRBV5-4
d_gene: TRBD2
abundance: -
len: 16
j_gene: TRBJ2-5
CDR3aa: CASSFKFSGGVETQYF
CDR3nt: TGTGCCAGCAGCTTTAAGTTTAGCGGGGGAGTAGAGACCCAGTACTTC

v_gene: TRBV7-2
d_gene: -
abundance: few
len: 13
j_gene: TRBJ2-3
CDR3aa: CASSFQGTDTQYF
CDR3nt: TGTGCCAGCAGCTTCCAGGGCACAGATACGCAGTATTTT

v_gene: TRBV7-2
d_gene: TRBD1
abundance: few
len: 14
j_gene: TRBJ2-1
CDR3aa: CASSWTGEYDEQFF
CDR3nt: TGTGCCAGCAGCTGGACAGGGGAGTATGATGAGCAGTTCTTC

v_gene: TRBV20-1
d_gene: TRBD2
abundance: few
len: 16
j_gene: TRBJ2-5
CDR3aa: CSARDPSGGAGETQYF
CDR3nt: TGCAGTGCTAGAGACCCTAGCGGGGGGGCCGGTGAGACCCAGTACTTC

v_gene: TRBV19
d_gene: -
abundance: -
len: 18
j_gene: TRBJ1-4
CDR3aa: CATSSPRGAGDTNEKLFF
CDR3nt: TGTGCCACCTCCTCACCCCGGGGGGCGGGGGATACTAATGAAAAACTGTTTTTT

v_gene: TRBV18
d_gene: -
abundance: -
len: 16
j_gene: TRBJ2-2
CDR3aa: CASSQSVRANTGELFF
CDR3nt: TGTGCCAGCTCACAGTCGGTCAGGGCGAACACCGGGGAGCTGTTTTTT

v_gene: TRBV20-1
d_gene: -
abundance: medium-sized
len: 12
j_gene: TRBJ1-3
CDR3aa: CSAPSSGNTIYF
CDR3nt: TGCAGTGCCCCGAGCTCTGGAAACACCATATATTTT

v_gene: TRBV6-1
d_gene: TRBD2
abundance: -
len: 15
j_gene: TRBJ2-3
CDR3aa: CASTLGLAATDTQYF
CDR3nt: TGTGCCAGCACACTGGGACTAGCGGCCACAGATACGCAGTATTTT

v_gene: TRBV10-2
d_gene: -
abundance: -
len: 19
j_gene: TRBJ1-6
CDR3aa: CASSVVGQPKSSYNSPLHF
CDR3nt: TGCGCCAGCAGTGTTGTGGGGCAACCAAAGAGCTCCTATAATTCACCCCTCCACTTT

v_gene: TRBV6-1
d_gene: TRBD1
abundance: few
len: 14
j_gene: TRBJ1-4
CDR3aa: CASSEQGVNEKLFF
CDR3nt: TGTGCCAGCAGTGAACAGGGGGTTAATGAAAAACTGTTTTTT

v_gene: TRBV7-8
d_gene: -
abundance: few
len: 14
j_gene: TRBJ1-2
CDR3aa: CASSQNGGIYGYTF
CDR3nt: TGTGCCAGCAGCCAAAATGGGGGTATCTATGGCTACACCTTC

v_gene: TRBV28
d_gene: TRBD1
abundance: -
len: 15
j_gene: TRBJ1-3
CDR3aa: CASSPGQGAGNTIYF
CDR3nt: TGTGCCAGCAGTCCCGGACAGGGGGCTGGAAACACCATATATTTT

v_gene: TRBV29-1
d_gene: -
abundance: -
len: 15
j_gene: TRBJ2-3
CDR3aa: CSVDWGSRGIDTQYF
CDR3nt: TGCAGCGTTGACTGGGGTTCTCGCGGAATAGATACGCAGTATTTT